What follows are 30 T cell receptor beta chains derived from one specimen sequenced in a study of shared clonotypes between healthy human individuals. The table came from immunoSEQ multiplex PCR; TCRdb's copy has only in-frame clones and leaves some out. The data show millions of clones, 90% to 95% seen once. The sequencing input was naive CD4+ T cells sorted from blood. Indicated subset: CD45RA+ positively selected. These receptors all stem from a man aged 18 to 30 in good health.

For this clone: Because the CDR3's place on the DNA is in doubt, the DNA is left out and the CDR3 is given as listed by TCRdb. V is TRBV2 and J is TRBJ2-5; the table names TRBD1, a call not compared with the DNA. Germline V gene lookup returns CDR1 SNHLY and CDR2 FYNNEI. The CDR3 is 15 residues long, ends included. The CDR3 here is CASSSSQGAKETQYF.

The chain employs TRBV7-8 and TRBJ2-7, with D possibly being TRBD1 (6 bases). V dropped 3 bases and J dropped 0 bases, with 12 bases sitting between them. CDR3 length equals 15 residues. From germline, CDR1 is SGHVS and CDR2 FQNEAQ. In DNA, the CDR3 is TGTGCCAGCAGCTTTACTGGGGGCGACTCCTACGAGCAGTACTTC. It translates to CASSFTGGDSYEQYF.

The rearrangement joins TRBV5-1 to TRBJ1-5, with 9 bases matching TRBD1. Germline loops: CDR1 SGHRS, CDR2 YFSETQ. The CDR3 is made up of 15 amino acids. The V and J ends lost 4 bases and 7 bases, in that order; junction bases with no gene match: 9. The chain's CDR3 is CASSPWTGEGQPQHF. CDR3 nucleotide sequence: TGCGCCAGCAGCCCGTGGACAGGGGAAGGGCAGCCCCAGCATTTT.

The CDR3 reads CASSEVAGLEQYF. CDR3 bases: TGTGCCAGCAGTGAAGTGGCGGGTCTGGAGCAGTACTTC. The V gene is TRBV6-1, the J gene TRBJ2-7; D may be TRBD2 (5 bases). Deletions cut 1 base from V and 7 bases from J, with 11 bases between. Germline-derived CDR1 and CDR2 are MNHNS and SASEGT. CDR3 length: 13 residues.

The rearrangement links TRBV6-6 to TRBJ1-2; 7 bases agree with TRBD1. CDR3 length: 15 residues. Per the germline V gene, CDR1 is MNHNY and CDR2 is SVGAGI (reference sequence). V shed 2 bases and J 0 bases; nucleotides not matched to a gene: 3. DNA for the CDR3: TGTGCCAGCAGTTACCTACAGGGGTCTAACTATGGCTACACCTTC. It encodes CASSYLQGSNYGYTF.

This chain joins TRBV30 and TRBJ2-1; the D gene is possibly TRBD2 (6 bases). The CDR3 loop spans 15 amino acids. V was cut by 0 bases and J by 4 bases, with 13 bases left in between. Germline CDR1 and CDR2: GTSNPN and SVGIG (reference sequence). The CDR3 region is CAWSVRAGMYNEQFF. CDR3 in DNA: TGTGCCTGGAGTGTTCGGGCGGGGATGTACAATGAGCAGTTCTTC.

The chain carries TRBV7-9 and TRBJ2-7; D possibly matches TRBD1 or TRBD2 (9 bases each). Trimming stripped 5 bases from V and 2 bases from J, with 16 bases between. This CDR3 comprises 15 residues. The V gene's germline CDR1 is SEHNR and CDR2 FQNEAQ (reference sequence). The CDR3 nucleotides read TGTGCCAGCAGCCCTAGCGGGACAGGGACCTACGAGCAGTACTTC. Protein product: CASSPSGTGTYEQYF.

The chain is built from TRBV6-1 and TRBJ1-5; the D gene is possibly TRBD1 (6 bases). Trimming removed 1 base at V and 5 bases at J, with 9 bases between. Germline CDR1 MNHNS, CDR2 SASEGT. The CDR3 loop spans 14 amino acids. CDR3 sequence reads: CASSEGRGDQPQHF. In DNA form, the CDR3 reads TGTGCCAGCAGTGAAGGCAGGGGAGATCAGCCCCAGCATTTT.

CDR3 in amino acids: CASSQDRTVYF. The CDR3, as DNA: TGCGCCAGCAGCCAAGATAGGACAGTTTACTTC. The chain is built from TRBV4-1 and TRBJ2-7; D might be TRBD1 (6 bases). Germline V lookup: CDR1 MGHRA, CDR2 YSYEKL. With 0 bases removed from V and 13 bases from J, the gap between germline ends came to 10 bases. The CDR3 has 11 residues.

The chain couples TRBV2 to TRBJ2-7, with TRBD2 identical over 11 bases. The CDR3 has 15 amino acids. The germline gives CDR1 SNHLY, CDR2 FYNNEI. The V and J ends lost 4 bases and 4 bases, in that order; junction bases with no gene match: 6. As DNA, the CDR3 is TGTGCCAGCAGTGGGGAGACTAGCGGGATATACGAGCAGTACTTC. Encoded protein: CASSGETSGIYEQYF.

The chain joins TRBV19 to TRBJ1-3; 9 bases are shared with TRBD1. Germline CDR1 LNHDA, CDR2 SQIVND (reference sequence). Trimming cost V 5 bases and J 3 bases; bases outside gene matches: 2. This CDR3 is built from 14 residues. The CDR3 spells CASSWTGVGNTIYF. DNA of the CDR3: TGTGCCAGTAGTTGGACAGGGGTTGGAAACACCATATATTTT.

The CDR3 DNA follows: TGTGCCAGCAATCCTAGCGGGAGTCCCCTAGAGCAGTACTTC. It translates to CASNPSGSPLEQYF. The V gene is TRBV2, the J gene TRBJ2-7; TRBD2 matches 10 bases. With V trimmed by 7 bases and J by 7 bases, 10 bases remained unmatched. There are 14 residues in the CDR3. Germline V gives CDR1 SNHLY, CDR2 FYNNEI.

On this clone itself: The sample holds other DNA sequences that translate to the same CDR3. J is TRBJ1-6 and V is TRBV30, with D uncertain. Germline values: CDR1 GTSNPN, CDR2 SVGIG (reference sequence). The CDR3 loop spans 12 amino acids. Between the trimmed V and J ends, which lost 5 bases and 5 bases, there was a span of 7 bases. Written as DNA, the CDR3 is TGTGCCTGGGGACGGGATAATTCACCCCTCCACTTT. Protein product: CAWGRDNSPLHF.

The chain is built from TRBV20-1 and TRBJ2-1; no clear D gene. Trimming took off 5 bases at V and 3 bases at J, with 5 bases between the two ends. The CDR3 totals 11 residues. The germline CDR1 and CDR2 sequences are DFQATT and SNEGSKA (reference sequence). The CDR3 spells CSAHYYNEQFF. DNA for the CDR3: TGCAGTGCTCACTACTACAATGAGCAGTTCTTC.

Notes on this clone: This CDR3 is also generated by other DNA sequences in the sample. This chain uses TRBV7-8 with TRBJ1-1; D is perhaps TRBD1 (6 bases). V was shortened by 6 bases and J by 4 bases, with 12 bases between the two germline ends. The CDR3 runs 13 residues. Looked up from germline, CDR1 is SGHVS and CDR2 is FQNEAQ. This CDR3 reads CASSREGGTEAFF. For the CDR3, the DNA is TGTGCCAGCAGTCGAGAGGGGGGCACTGAAGCTTTCTTT.

The count of this clone is one. CDR3 loop: CASSYATGTYEQYF. In DNA form, the CDR3 reads TGTGCCAGCAGCTACGCGACAGGGACCTACGAGCAGTACTTC. V and J are TRBV11-2 and TRBJ2-7; 7 positions agree with TRBD1. V shed 4 bases, J shed 2 bases, and the junction held 5 bases outside the gene matches. This CDR3 region has 14 residues. Looked up from germline, CDR1 is SGHAT and CDR2 is FQNNGV.

V usage is TRBV30 and J usage is TRBJ1-1, with a tentative D call TRBD1 (5 bases). V dropped 3 bases and J dropped 5 bases, with 7 bases sitting between them. The CDR3 totals 11 residues. The germline V gene has CDR1 GTSNPN and CDR2 SVGIG (reference sequence). DNA of the CDR3: TGTGCCTGGAGAAGGGGTACTGAAGCTTTCTTT. Amino acid sequence: CAWRRGTEAFF.

The chain recombines TRBV7-3 with TRBJ1-1; no clear D gene. Trimming stripped 1 base from V and 7 bases from J, with 10 bases between. CDR3 length: 13 amino acids. From germline, CDR1 is SGHTA and CDR2 FQGTGA. The CDR3 region is CASSLRSAVEAFF. DNA for the CDR3: TGTGCCAGCAGCTTAAGGAGTGCTGTTGAAGCTTTCTTT.

Regarding this clone: This same CDR3 is encoded by further DNA sequences in the sample. The chain couples TRBV5-1 to TRBJ1-4, with TRBD1 identical over 7 bases. The CDR3 extends over 14 amino acids. Germline V CDR1 and CDR2: SGHRS, YFSETQ. After removal of 4 bases from V and 5 bases from J, the junction contained 5 bases not matched to a gene. The CDR3 is CASSLQGTNEKLFF. CDR3 nucleotide sequence: TGCGCCAGCAGCCTACAGGGGACCAATGAAAAACTGTTTTTT. Complete variable domain (other parts from reference TRBV5-1 and TRBJ1-4): KAGVTQTPRYLIKTRGQQVTLSCSPISGHRSVSWYQQTPGQGLQFLFEYFSETQRNKGNFPGRFSGRQFSNSRSEMNVSTLELGDSALYLCASSLQGTNEKLFFGSGTQLSVL.

J is TRBJ2-1 and V is TRBV7-8; 14 bases are shared with TRBD2. This CDR3 is built from 16 residues. The V and J ends lost 2 bases and 7 bases, in that order; junction bases with no gene match: 4. Germline-derived CDR1 and CDR2 are SGHVS and FQNEAQ. The CDR3 reads CASSLPGLAGVNEQFF. For the CDR3, the DNA is TGTGCCAGCAGCTTACCGGGACTAGCGGGAGTTAATGAGCAGTTCTTC.

V usage is TRBV4-3 and J usage is TRBJ1-2, with D uncertain. The CDR3 totals 14 residues. V lost 0 bases to trimming and J lost 8 bases, with 13 bases between them. The germline CDR1 and CDR2 sequences are LGHNA and YSLEER. The CDR3 coding sequence is TGCGCCAGCAGCCAAGACCGGGGATCAGGCGGCTACACCTTC. As protein: CASSQDRGSGGYTF.

This chain connects TRBV25-1 to TRBJ2-5; TRBD2 matches 7 bases. Germline V gene lookup returns CDR1 MGHDK and CDR2 SYGVNS. The CDR3 runs 13 residues. V lost 1 base to trimming and J lost 8 bases; unmatched junction nucleotides: 4. CDR3 region: CASSELGGSTQYF. The CDR3 region has the DNA TGTGCCAGCAGTGAATTGGGGGGGAGCACCCAGTACTTC.

This clone was seen a handful of times. This CDR3 is CAWSVKGGGFQPQHF. CDR3 nucleotide sequence: TGTGCCTGGAGCGTTAAGGGAGGTGGGTTTCAGCCCCAGCATTTT. V is TRBV30 and J is TRBJ1-5; D call uncertain. Germline CDR1 is GTSNPN and CDR2 is SVGIG (reference sequence). V lost 3 bases and J lost 6, with 18 bases in between. The CDR3 spans 15 residues.

The V gene is TRBV6-1, the J gene TRBJ1-1; 7 bases line up with TRBD1. The CDR3 length is 13 residues. CDR1 and CDR2 from the germline V gene are MNHNS and SASEGT. Trimming at V came to 10 bases and at J to 0 bases, leaving 5 bases not matched to a gene. The CDR3 DNA reads TGTGCCACCTCAGGGGGGGTGAACACTGAAGCTTTCTTT. Translation gives CATSGGVNTEAFF.

The chain employs TRBV12-5 and TRBJ2-1; perhaps TRBD2 as D (5 bases). Deletions cut 6 bases from V and 7 bases from J, with 22 bases between. Germline CDR1 reads LGHNT; CDR2 reads FRNRAP. The CDR3 is made up of 16 amino acids. In DNA form, the CDR3 reads TGTGCTAGTGGCGGACCGGAAGCGGTACCGGGTAATGAGCAGTTCTTC. It translates to CASGGPEAVPGNEQFF.

V gene TRBV15 combines with J gene TRBJ1-2; 7 bases match TRBD1. The germline V gene encodes CDR1 LNHNV and CDR2 YYDKDF (reference sequence). V lost 0 bases, J lost 1 base, and 5 bases stayed unmatched. This CDR3 spans 16 amino acids. CDR3 in DNA: TGTGCCACCAGCAGAGATGGGACAGCACTTAACTATGGCTACACCTTC. It yields the protein CATSRDGTALNYGYTF.

The chain couples TRBV7-8 to TRBJ2-1; tentatively, D is TRBD1 (5 bases). The CDR3 is made up of 15 amino acids. V was clipped by 5 bases and J by 0 bases, with 11 bases between them. Looked up from germline, CDR1 is SGHVS and CDR2 is FQNEAQ. This chain's CDR3 is CASSRDSNSYNEQFF. CDR3 sequence (DNA): TGTGCCAGCAGCCGCGACAGTAACTCCTACAATGAGCAGTTCTTC.

V usage is TRBV10-2 and J usage is TRBJ1-1; D ambiguous. Between the trimmed V and J ends, which lost 0 bases and 1 base, there was a span of 6 bases. The germline V gene encodes CDR1 WSHSY and CDR2 SAAADI. CDR3 length: 14 amino acids. The CDR3 region has the DNA TGCGCCAGCAGTGAGTCCTACCCGAACACTGAAGCTTTCTTT. Protein: CASSESYPNTEAFF.

The V call is TRBV27, the J call TRBJ1-5, with TRBD1 identical over 10 bases. V lost 0 bases to trimming and J lost 3 bases; unmatched junction nucleotides: 5. Germline CDR1 and CDR2: MNHEY and SMNVEV (reference sequence). CDR3 length: 17 amino acids. In DNA, the CDR3 is TGTGCCAGCAGTTTATCGGGGACAGGGGTTACCAATCAGCCCCAGCATTTT. The encoded protein is CASSLSGTGVTNQPQHF.

This chain connects TRBV7-9 to TRBJ2-6; 7 bases are a match to TRBD2. Germline loops: CDR1 SEHNR, CDR2 FQNEAQ (reference sequence). This CDR3 contains 17 residues. The V and J ends lost 0 bases and 0 bases, in that order; junction bases with no gene match: 2. DNA of the CDR3: TGTGCCAGCAGCTTAGCGGGAGGGATCTCTGGGGCCAACGTCCTGACTTTC. It translates to CASSLAGGISGANVLTF.